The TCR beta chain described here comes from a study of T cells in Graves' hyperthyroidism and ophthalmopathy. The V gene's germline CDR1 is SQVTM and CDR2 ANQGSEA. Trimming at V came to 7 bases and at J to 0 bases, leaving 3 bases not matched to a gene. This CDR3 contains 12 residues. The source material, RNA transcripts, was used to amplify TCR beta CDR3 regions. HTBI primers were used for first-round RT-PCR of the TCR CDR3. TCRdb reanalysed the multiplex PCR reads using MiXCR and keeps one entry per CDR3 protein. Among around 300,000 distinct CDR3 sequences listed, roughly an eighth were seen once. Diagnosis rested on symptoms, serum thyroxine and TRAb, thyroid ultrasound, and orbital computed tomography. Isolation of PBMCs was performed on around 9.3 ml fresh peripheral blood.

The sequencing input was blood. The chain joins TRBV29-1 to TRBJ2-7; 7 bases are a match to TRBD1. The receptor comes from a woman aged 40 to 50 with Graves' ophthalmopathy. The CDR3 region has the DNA TGCAGCGCCGGACAGGCCTCCTACGAGCAGTACTTC. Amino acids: CSAGQASYEQYF.